This TCR beta chain was found in a study of a mutant IDH1 vaccine in newly diagnosed glioma. Turning to the study itself: Treatment recipients were approximately 62% male and around 40% female, and their mean age was approximately 43 years. Standard pretreatment was either radiotherapy, temozolomide, or, for most, radiochemotherapy with temozolomide.

Points from the study as a whole: Among patients, nearly 95% showed immune responses induced by the vaccine. Pseudoprogression seemed unrelated to changes in top peripheral T cell clonotypes.

This clone came up a few times. Antigen unknown. Time point specified: baseline, week 1 (first vaccination visit). Treatment here: pre-vaccination baseline after standard-of-care therapy. This table comes from immunoSEQ multiplex PCR, and its TCRdb copy is limited to in-frame clones, with some not included. The sample carries tens of thousands of clones, more than 65% recorded once. CDR1 and CDR2 from the germline V gene are LNHDA and SQIVND (reference sequence). Trimming shortened V by 4 bases and J by 8 bases, and 11 bases separated the two germline ends. The CDR3 loop spans 13 amino acids. The rearrangement links TRBV19 to TRBJ1-4; TRBD1 is a possible D gene (6 bases). The source of this sequence is a man in his forties or fifties with glioma. Some clones in this sample may be carry-over from other donors' samples. The material sequenced was PBMCs, taken from a glioma patient treated with radiotherapy, temozolomide or both. The CDR3 spells CASSTGQREKLFF. In DNA form, the CDR3 reads TGTGCCAGTAGTACCGGACAGAGGGAAAAACTGTTTTTT.